This entry concerns a single TCR beta chain. The antigen is unknown. The CDR3 runs to 16 residues. CDR1 and CDR2 (germline): SGHNT, YYREEE (reference sequence). Deletions cut 6 bases from V and 0 bases from J, with 13 bases between. The sample is drawn from a study of beta chain features in type 1 diabetes. Study-wide context: Cell yields, gender and age were comparable in patients and healthy donors. Points from the study as a whole: Type 1 diabetes patients had fewer VDJ junction insertions and more deletions.

Heparinised blood was drawn once per donor, averaging around 120 mL. Investigators reverse transcribed all isolated RNA, so they sequenced expressed TCRB transcripts. Read counts averaged around 3.6 million for samples of naive, central memory and regulatory T cells. Profiled with immunoSEQ multiplex PCR; TCRdb holds only in-frame clones, not every one. The table records around 240,000 clones, over 7.5% of them present only once. The TCR was taken from a young woman in good health. The sample consisted of naive CD4+ T cells from blood. V is TRBV5-4 and J is TRBJ2-6, with no clear D. The CDR3 reads CASTPGRFSGANVLTF. In DNA form, the CDR3 reads TGTGCCAGCACCCCGGGTCGGTTCTCTGGGGCCAACGTCCTGACTTTC. Full variable domain (remainder filled in from reference TRBV5-4 and TRBJ2-6): ETGVTQSPTHLIKTRGQQVTLRCSSQSGHNTVSWYQQALGQGPQFIFQYYREEENGRGNFPPRFSGLQFPNYSSELNVNALELDDSALYLCASTPGRFSGANVLTFGAGSRLTVL.